One TCR beta chain is described in this entry. Germline CDR1 reads MNHEY; CDR2 reads SMNVEV (reference sequence). The CDR3 covers 16 residues. The junction had 9 bases not matched to a gene; V was cut back by 0 bases and J by 6 bases. This entry is derived from a study of CD8 T cells in Susac syndrome. cDNA came from about 0.46 to 1 ug RNA primed by random hexamers. TCRdb re-analysed the immunoSEQ multiplex PCR reads in MiXCR, keeping a single row per CDR3 protein. The table has fewer than 85,000 distinct CDR3 sequences, roughly 95% seen once; the top ten hold roughly 0.4%. The V gene is TRBV27, the J gene TRBJ1-2; 8 nucleotides align to TRBD1. The source of this sequence is a human donor with multiple sclerosis. Sequencing was carried out using CD8+ T cells from PBMCs. CDR3 sequence: CASSLSIQGERDGYTF. The CDR3 DNA sequence: TGTGCCAGCAGTTTATCGATACAGGGGGAGAGAGATGGCTACACCTTC.